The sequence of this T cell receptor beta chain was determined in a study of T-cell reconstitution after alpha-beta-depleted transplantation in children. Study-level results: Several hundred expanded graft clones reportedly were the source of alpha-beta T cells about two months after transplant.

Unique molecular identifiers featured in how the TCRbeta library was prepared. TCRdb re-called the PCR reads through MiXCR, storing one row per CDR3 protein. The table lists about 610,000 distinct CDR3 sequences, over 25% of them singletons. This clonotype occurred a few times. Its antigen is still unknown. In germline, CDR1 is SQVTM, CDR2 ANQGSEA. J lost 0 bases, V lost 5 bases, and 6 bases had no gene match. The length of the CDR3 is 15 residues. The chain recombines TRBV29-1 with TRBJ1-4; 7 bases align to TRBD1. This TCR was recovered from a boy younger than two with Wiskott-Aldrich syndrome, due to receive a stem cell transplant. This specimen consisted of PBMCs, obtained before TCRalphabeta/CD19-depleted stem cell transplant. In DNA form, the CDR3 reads TGCAGCGTTTTAAGGGGACAGACAACTAATGAAAAACTGTTTTTT. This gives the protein CSVLRGQTTNEKLFF. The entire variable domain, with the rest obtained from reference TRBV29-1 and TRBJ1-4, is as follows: SAVISQKPSRDICQRGTSLTIQCQVDSQVTMMFWYRQQPGQSLTLIATANQGSEATYESGFVIDKFPISRPNLTFSTLTVSNMSPEDSSIYLCSVLRGQTTNEKLFFGSGTQLSVL.